This TCR beta chain came from a study of cytomegalovirus exposure and HLA in healthy donors. Turning to the study itself: The roughly 120 million unique TCR beta sequences, from about 190 million T cells, were found by an earlier analysis.

The study ran its PCR with 60 Vbeta and 13 Jbeta primers. Only in-frame clones appear in the TCRdb table, and some are missing; sequencing was by immunoSEQ multiplex PCR. In the table there are some 250,000 clones, 82% of which are singletons. The V end was cut by 5 bases, the J end by 0 bases, with 7 bases between. The germline CDR1 and CDR2 sequences are GTSNPN and SVGIG (reference sequence). CDR3 length: 12 residues. The count of this clone is one. Sequenced input: PBMCs. The gene calls are TRBV30 and TRBJ1-1; D is uncertain. The clonotype originates from a woman in her thirties or forties in good health and CMV-seropositive. CDR3: CAWLTVNTEAFF. The CDR3 nucleotides read TGTGCCTGGCTTACAGTGAACACTGAAGCTTTCTTT.